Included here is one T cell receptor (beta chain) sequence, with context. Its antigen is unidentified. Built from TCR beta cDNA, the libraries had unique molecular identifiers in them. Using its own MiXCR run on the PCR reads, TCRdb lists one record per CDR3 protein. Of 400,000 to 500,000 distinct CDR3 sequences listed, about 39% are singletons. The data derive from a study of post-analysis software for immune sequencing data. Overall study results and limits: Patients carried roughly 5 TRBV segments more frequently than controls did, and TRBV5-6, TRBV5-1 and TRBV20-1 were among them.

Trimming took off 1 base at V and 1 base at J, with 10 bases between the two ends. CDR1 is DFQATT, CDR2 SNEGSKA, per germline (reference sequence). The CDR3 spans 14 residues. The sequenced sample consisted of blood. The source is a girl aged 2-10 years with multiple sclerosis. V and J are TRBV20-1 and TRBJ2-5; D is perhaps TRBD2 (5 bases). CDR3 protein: CSARGGNFQETQYF. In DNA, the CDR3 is TGCAGTGCTAGAGGAGGGAACTTCCAAGAGACCCAGTACTTC.